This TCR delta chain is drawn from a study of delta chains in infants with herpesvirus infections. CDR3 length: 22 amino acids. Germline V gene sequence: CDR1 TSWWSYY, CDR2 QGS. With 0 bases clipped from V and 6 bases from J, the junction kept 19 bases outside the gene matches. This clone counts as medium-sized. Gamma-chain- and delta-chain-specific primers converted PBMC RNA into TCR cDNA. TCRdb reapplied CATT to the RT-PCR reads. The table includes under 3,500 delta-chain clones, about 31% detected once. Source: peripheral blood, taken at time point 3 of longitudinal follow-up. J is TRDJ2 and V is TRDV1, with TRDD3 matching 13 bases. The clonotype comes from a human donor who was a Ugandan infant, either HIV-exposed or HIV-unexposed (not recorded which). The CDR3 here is CALGELPMGTGGYAPQAAQLFF. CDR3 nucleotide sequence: TGTGCTCTTGGGGAACTTCCTATGGGTACTGGGGGATACGCCCCTCAGGCAGCACAACTCTTCTTT.